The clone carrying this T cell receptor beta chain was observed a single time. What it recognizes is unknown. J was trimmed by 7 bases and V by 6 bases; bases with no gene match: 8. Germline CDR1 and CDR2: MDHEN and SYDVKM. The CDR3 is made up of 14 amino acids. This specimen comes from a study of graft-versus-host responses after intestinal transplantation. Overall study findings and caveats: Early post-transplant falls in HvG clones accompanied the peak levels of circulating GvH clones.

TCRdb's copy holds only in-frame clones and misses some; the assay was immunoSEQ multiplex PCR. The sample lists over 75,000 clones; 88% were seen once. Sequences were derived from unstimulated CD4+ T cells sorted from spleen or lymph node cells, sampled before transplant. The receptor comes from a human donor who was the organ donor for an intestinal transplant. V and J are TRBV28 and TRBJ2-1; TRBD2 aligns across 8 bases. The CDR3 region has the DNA TGTGCCAGCAGCTGGCCGGGGACTAGAAATGAGCAGTTCTTC. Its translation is CASSWPGTRNEQFF.